Presented here are 15 T cell receptor beta chains from one specimen sequenced in a study of graft-versus-host responses after intestinal transplantation. These TCRs are of unknown antigen specificity. Using immunoSEQ multiplex PCR, the repertoire was profiled, and TCRdb retains in-frame clones only, with some absent. The sample yields 93,000 or so clones, 93% seen once. The input for sequencing was unstimulated CD8+ T cells sorted from spleen or lymph node cells, taken before intestinal transplant. Receptor source: a human donor who received an intestinal transplant.

The chain uses TRBV7-6 and TRBJ2-2; TRBD2 matches 13 bases. The V segment lost 7 bases and the J segment 2 bases; nucleotides outside the gene matches: 16. The CDR3 extends over 20 amino acids. CDR1 is SGHVS and CDR2 is FNYEAQ in the germline V gene. The CDR3: CASITYGRLAGGYNTGELFF. CDR3 nucleotide sequence: TGTGCCAGCATCACCTATGGTCGACTAGCGGGGGGCTATAACACCGGGGAGCTGTTTTTT.

The V call is TRBV18, the J call TRBJ2-5, with 7 bases fitting TRBD1. The CDR3 has 13 amino acids. Germline-derived CDR1 and CDR2 are KGHSH and LQKENI. J lost 3 bases, V lost 6 bases, and 4 bases had no gene match. Here the CDR3 reads CASSGQNKETQYF. The CDR3 coding sequence is TGTGCCAGCTCGGGACAGAATAAAGAGACCCAGTACTTC.

The V gene is TRBV12-5, the J gene TRBJ1-1; D not resolved. V was cut by 8 bases and J by 3 bases, with 13 bases left in between. Germline V gives CDR1 LGHNT, CDR2 FRNRAP. This CDR3 contains 13 residues. The CDR3 sequence: CASTGRGYTEAFF. DNA of the CDR3: TGTGCTAGTACCGGGCGGGGATACACTGAAGCTTTCTTT.

The V call is TRBV7-9, the J call TRBJ1-2; D not resolved. Germline loops: CDR1 SEHNR, CDR2 FQNEAQ (reference sequence). CDR3 length: 15 residues. The V end lost 1 base, the J end lost 4 bases, and 13 bases lay between the germline ends. CDR3 nucleotide sequence: TGTGCCAGCAGCTTAGAGAGGTCGGGTTTCTATGGCTACACCTTC. It encodes CASSLERSGFYGYTF.

This chain joins TRBV4-1 and TRBJ1-1; D is ambiguous. Trimming removed 3 bases at V and 6 bases at J, with 20 bases between. The CDR3 covers 16 residues. Germline CDR1 and CDR2: MGHRA and YSYEKL. CDR3 DNA sequence: TGCGCCAGCAGCCACCCTGCTGACAAGGCGAAACCTGAAGCTTTCTTT. Translated, it gives CASSHPADKAKPEAFF.

J is TRBJ1-1 and V is TRBV19; D uncertain. V was cut by 7 bases and J by 4 bases, with 10 bases left in between. Germline CDR1 reads LNHDA; CDR2 reads SQIVND (reference sequence). This CDR3 has 12 amino acids. Here the CDR3 reads CASNFVGTEAFF. The DNA for the CDR3 is TGTGCCAGTAATTTCGTTGGCACTGAAGCTTTCTTT.

V and J are TRBV11-2 and TRBJ2-3, with 8 positions matching TRBD1. V was clipped by 5 bases and J by 6 bases; unmatched bases: 7. Germline CDR1 reads SGHAT; CDR2 reads FQNNGV. The CDR3 is 14 amino acids. The CDR3 sequence: CASSLGTGWDTQYF. The CDR3 DNA follows: TGTGCCAGCAGCCTTGGGACAGGATGGGATACGCAGTATTTT.

The chain employs TRBV2 and TRBJ2-7, with D perhaps being TRBD1 or TRBD2 (5 bases each). Germline assignment: CDR1 SNHLY and CDR2 FYNNEI. With 0 bases removed from V and 9 bases from J, the gap between germline ends came to 9 bases. The CDR3 is 12 residues long. In nucleotides, the CDR3 is TGTGCCAGCAGTGAAGCTAGGGGACCGCAGTACTTC. It encodes CASSEARGPQYF. Full variable domain (rest looked up from reference TRBV2 and TRBJ2-7): EPEVTQTPSHQVTQMGQEVILRCVPISNHLYFYWYRQILGQKVEFLVSFYNNEISEKSEIFDDQFSVERPDGSNFTLKIRSTKLEDSAMYFCASSEARGPQYFGPGTRLTVT.

This clone was detected once. V usage is TRBV7-9 and J usage is TRBJ2-7; 7 nucleotides line up with TRBD1. The CDR3 runs to 13 residues. The germline V gene encodes CDR1 SEHNR and CDR2 FQNEAQ (reference sequence). J gave up 9 bases and V 6 bases, and 11 bases lay outside the gene matches. The CDR3 is CASSWTGEQLQYF. CDR3 in DNA: TGTGCCAGCAGTTGGACAGGCGAGCAACTGCAGTACTTC.

This clone was picked up one time. One end of the junction is discordant with germline, which a read error may explain. The chain links TRBV30 to TRBJ1-2, with 8 nucleotides matching TRBD1. The CDR3 consists of 12 residues. The V gene's germline CDR1 is GTSNPN and CDR2 SVGIG (reference sequence). The CDR3 region has the DNA TGTGCCTGGACGACAGGGGTGGAGGTTTTCGCCTTC. Encoded protein: CAWTTGVEVFAF.

The CDR3 DNA sequence: TGTGCCAGCAGCTTATTCCCCGGAGAAGGATATGGCTACACCTTC. It codes for CASSLFPGEGYGYTF. The gene calls are TRBV7-8 and TRBJ1-2, with unresolved D. Germline V gives CDR1 SGHVS, CDR2 FQNEAQ. CDR3 size: 15 residues. Trimming took off 2 bases at V and 5 bases at J, with 15 bases between the two ends.

The chain links TRBV14 to TRBJ1-6; unclear D gene. The germline V gene has CDR1 SGHDN and CDR2 FVKESK. Trimming removed 3 bases at V and 5 bases at J, with 8 bases between. The CDR3 contains 14 residues. CDR3 amino acids: CASSHGRNNSPLHF. As DNA, the CDR3 is TGTGCCAGCAGCCATGGGAGGAATAATTCACCCCTCCACTTT.

The gene calls are TRBV29-1 and TRBJ2-3; the D gene is possibly TRBD2 (5 bases). CDR3 size: 10 residues. Germline assignment: CDR1 SQVTM and CDR2 ANQGSEA. V lost 5 bases and J lost 6, with 6 bases in between. The CDR3 sequence: CSVPGDTQYF. CDR3 nucleotides: TGCAGCGTTCCGGGGGATACGCAGTATTTT.

J is TRBJ2-1 and V is TRBV5-6, with D uncertain. Trimming cost V 1 base and J 8 bases, with 13 bases left between them. From germline, CDR1 is SGHDT and CDR2 YYEEEE. This CDR3 is 14 amino acids long. The CDR3 protein is CASSLPADLDEQFF. The CDR3 DNA is TGTGCCAGCAGCTTGCCGGCCGATTTAGATGAGCAGTTCTTC.

The rearrangement uses TRBV7-9 and TRBJ2-5; perhaps TRBD2 as D (5 bases). Looked up from germline, CDR1 is SEHNR and CDR2 is FQNEAQ (reference sequence). With 3 bases removed from V and 4 bases from J, the gap between germline ends came to 21 bases. The CDR3 spans 17 residues. The CDR3 sequence: CASSFRGGLGIGETQYF. The CDR3, as DNA: TGTGCCAGCAGCTTTAGAGGCGGGCTGGGGATTGGAGAGACCCAGTACTTC.